The present TCR beta chain was sequenced within a study of cytotoxic CD8 clonotypes in ibrutinib-treated CLL. Study outcomes and limitations: Baseline clonality was higher than in age-matched healthy donors and moved in step with circulating CD8+ T-cell counts.

Sequencing used immunoSEQ multiplex PCR; TCRdb keeps in-frame clones, though not all of them. The sample shows some 200,000 clones, nearly 80% of them seen only once. A word on this clone: What it binds is unknown.

Germline values: CDR1 MNHEY, CDR2 SMNVEV (reference sequence). The V gene lost 0 bases and the J gene lost 3 bases, with 9 bases spanning the gap. This CDR3 region has 14 residues. The V gene is TRBV27, the J gene TRBJ2-7; no clear D. This clonotype was sampled from a human donor with chronic lymphocytic leukemia. The material sequenced was PBMCs, taken after 12 months of ibrutinib treatment. The CDR3 DNA reads TGTGCCAGCAGTTTATCCAGTCTACTCTACGAGCAGTACTTC. This codes for CASSLSSLLYEQYF.